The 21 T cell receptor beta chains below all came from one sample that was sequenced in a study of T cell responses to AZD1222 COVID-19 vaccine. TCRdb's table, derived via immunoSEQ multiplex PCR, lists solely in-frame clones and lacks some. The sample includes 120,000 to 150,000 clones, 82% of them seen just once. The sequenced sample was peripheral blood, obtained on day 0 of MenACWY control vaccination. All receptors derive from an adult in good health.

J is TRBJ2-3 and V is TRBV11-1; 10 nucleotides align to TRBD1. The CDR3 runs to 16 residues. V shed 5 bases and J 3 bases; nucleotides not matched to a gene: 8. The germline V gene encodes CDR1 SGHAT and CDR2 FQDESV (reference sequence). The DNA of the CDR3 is TGTGCCAGCAGCAGAGGGACAGGGGATAAAACAGATACGCAGTATTTT. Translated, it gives CASSRGTGDKTDTQYF.

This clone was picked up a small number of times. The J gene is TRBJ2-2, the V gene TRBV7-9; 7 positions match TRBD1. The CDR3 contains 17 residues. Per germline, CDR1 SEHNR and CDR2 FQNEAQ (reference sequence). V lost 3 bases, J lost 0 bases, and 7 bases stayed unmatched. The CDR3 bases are TGTGCCAGCAGCTTCCTTTTGACAGGGACGAACACCGGGGAGCTGTTTTTT. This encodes CASSFLLTGTNTGELFF.

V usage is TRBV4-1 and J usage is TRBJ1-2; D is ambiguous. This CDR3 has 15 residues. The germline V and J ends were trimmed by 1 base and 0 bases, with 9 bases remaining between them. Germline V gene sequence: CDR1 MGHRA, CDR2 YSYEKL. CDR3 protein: CASSQGPISNYGYTF. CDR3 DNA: TGCGCCAGCAGCCAAGGGCCAATATCTAACTATGGCTACACCTTC.

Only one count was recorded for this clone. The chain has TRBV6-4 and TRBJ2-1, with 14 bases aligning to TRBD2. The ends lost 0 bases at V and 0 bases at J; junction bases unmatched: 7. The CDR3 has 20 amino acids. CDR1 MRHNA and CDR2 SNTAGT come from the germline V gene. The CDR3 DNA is TGTGCCAGCAGTGACTCGCCTAGACTAGCGGGGGGGAGCTCCTACAATGAGCAGTTCTTC. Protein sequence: CASSDSPRLAGGSSYNEQFF.

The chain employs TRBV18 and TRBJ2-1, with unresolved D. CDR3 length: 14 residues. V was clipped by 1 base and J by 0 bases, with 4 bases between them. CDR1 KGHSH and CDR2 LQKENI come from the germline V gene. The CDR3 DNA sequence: TGTGCCAGCTCACCACAAAGCTCCTACAATGAGCAGTTCTTC. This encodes CASSPQSSYNEQFF.

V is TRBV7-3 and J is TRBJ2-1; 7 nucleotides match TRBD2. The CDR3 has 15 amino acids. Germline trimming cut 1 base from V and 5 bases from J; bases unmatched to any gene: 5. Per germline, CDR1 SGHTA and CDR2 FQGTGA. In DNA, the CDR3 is TGTGCCAGCAGCTTAAGGCGGGGGACGGACAATGAGCAGTTCTTC. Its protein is CASSLRRGTDNEQFF.

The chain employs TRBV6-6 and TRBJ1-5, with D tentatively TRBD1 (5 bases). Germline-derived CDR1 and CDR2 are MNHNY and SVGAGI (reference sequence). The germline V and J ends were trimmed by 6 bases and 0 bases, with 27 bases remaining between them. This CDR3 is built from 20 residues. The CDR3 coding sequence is TGTGCCAGCAGCCTAACGGGACCGGGGACGGGGCTCCGTAGCAATCAGCCCCAGCATTTT. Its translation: CASSLTGPGTGLRSNQPQHF.

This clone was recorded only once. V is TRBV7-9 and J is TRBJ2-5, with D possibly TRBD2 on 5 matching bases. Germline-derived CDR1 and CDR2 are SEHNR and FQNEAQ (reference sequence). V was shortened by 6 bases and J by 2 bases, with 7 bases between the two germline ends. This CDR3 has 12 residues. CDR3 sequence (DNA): TGTGCCAGCAGGCCGGGGCAAGAGACCCAGTACTTC. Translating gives CASRPGQETQYF.

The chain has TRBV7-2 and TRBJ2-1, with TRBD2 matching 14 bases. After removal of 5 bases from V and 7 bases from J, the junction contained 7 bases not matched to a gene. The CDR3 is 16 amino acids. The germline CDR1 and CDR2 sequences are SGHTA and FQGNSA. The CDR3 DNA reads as TGTGCCAGCAGCCCACGACTAGCGGGGGGGAGAAATGAGCAGTTCTTC. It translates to CASSPRLAGGRNEQFF.

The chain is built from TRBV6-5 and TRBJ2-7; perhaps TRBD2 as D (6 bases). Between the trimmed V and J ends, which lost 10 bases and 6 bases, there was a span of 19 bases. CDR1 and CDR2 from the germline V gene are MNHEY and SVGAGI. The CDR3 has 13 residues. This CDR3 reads CATKGRTRGEQYF. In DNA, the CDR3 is TGTGCCACTAAGGGGCGGACGCGGGGCGAGCAGTACTTC.

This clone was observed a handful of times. The CDR3 DNA reads as TGTGCCAGCAGTATTCTGGCGGGGGGATACGAGCAGTACTTC. Translation gives CASSILAGGYEQYF. The V call is TRBV2, the J call TRBJ2-7; 8 nucleotides match TRBD2. Trimming cost V 5 bases and J 4 bases; bases outside gene matches: 7. Germline V gives CDR1 SNHLY, CDR2 FYNNEI. The CDR3 runs 14 residues.

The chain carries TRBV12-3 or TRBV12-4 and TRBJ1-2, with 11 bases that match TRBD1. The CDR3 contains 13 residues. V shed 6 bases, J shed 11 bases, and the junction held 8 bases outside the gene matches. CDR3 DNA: TGTGCCAGCAGCCCCGGGACAGGGGGTTTTTACACCTTC. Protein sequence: CASSPGTGGFYTF.

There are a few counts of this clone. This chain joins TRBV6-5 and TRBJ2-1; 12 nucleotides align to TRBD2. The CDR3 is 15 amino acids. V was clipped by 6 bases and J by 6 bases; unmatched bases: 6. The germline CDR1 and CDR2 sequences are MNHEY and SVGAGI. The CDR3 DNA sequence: TGTGCCAGCAGGATGACTAGCGGGGGATTCAATGAGCAGTTCTTC. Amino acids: CASRMTSGGFNEQFF.

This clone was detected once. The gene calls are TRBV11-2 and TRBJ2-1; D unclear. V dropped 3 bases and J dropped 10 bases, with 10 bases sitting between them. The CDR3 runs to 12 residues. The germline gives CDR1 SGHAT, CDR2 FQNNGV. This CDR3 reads CASSFHSPEQFF. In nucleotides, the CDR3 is TGTGCCAGCAGCTTCCATAGTCCGGAGCAGTTCTTC.

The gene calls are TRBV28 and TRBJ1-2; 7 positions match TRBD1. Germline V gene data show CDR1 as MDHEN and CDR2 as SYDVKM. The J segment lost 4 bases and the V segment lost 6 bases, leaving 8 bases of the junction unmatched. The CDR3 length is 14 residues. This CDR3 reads CASSPGGTAYGYTF. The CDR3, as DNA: TGTGCCAGCAGCCCCGGTGGGACAGCCTATGGCTACACCTTC.

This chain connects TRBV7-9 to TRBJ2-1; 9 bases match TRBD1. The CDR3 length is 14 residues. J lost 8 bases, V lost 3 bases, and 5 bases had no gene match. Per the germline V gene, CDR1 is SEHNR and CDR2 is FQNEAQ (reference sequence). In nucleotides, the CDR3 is TGTGCCAGCAGCTTTTGGGACAGGGTCTATGAGCAGTTCTTC. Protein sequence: CASSFWDRVYEQFF.

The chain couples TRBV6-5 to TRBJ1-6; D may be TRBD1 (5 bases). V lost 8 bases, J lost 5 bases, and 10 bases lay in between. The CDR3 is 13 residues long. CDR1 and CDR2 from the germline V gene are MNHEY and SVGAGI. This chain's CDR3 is CASSDTNNSPLHF. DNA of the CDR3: TGTGCCAGCTCGGACACAAATAATTCACCCCTCCACTTT.

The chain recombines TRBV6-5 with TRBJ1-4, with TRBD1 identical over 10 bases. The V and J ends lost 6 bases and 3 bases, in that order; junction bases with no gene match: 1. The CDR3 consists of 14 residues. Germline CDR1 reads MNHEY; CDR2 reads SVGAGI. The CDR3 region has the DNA TGTGCCAGCAGAGGGACAGGGGCTAATGAAAAACTGTTTTTT. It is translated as CASRGTGANEKLFF.

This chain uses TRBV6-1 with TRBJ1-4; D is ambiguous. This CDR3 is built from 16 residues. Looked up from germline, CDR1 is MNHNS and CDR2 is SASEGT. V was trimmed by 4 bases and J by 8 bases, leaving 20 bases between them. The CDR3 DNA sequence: TGTGCCAGCAGTGCAACTTCCACGGTGAGGGAAGAAAAACTGTTTTTT. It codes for CASSATSTVREEKLFF.

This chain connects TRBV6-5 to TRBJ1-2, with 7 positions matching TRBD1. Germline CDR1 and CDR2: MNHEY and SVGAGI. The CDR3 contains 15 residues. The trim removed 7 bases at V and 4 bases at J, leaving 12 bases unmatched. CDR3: CASNWREGQFYGYTF. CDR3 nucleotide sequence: TGTGCCAGCAACTGGCGTGAGGGACAGTTCTATGGCTACACCTTC.

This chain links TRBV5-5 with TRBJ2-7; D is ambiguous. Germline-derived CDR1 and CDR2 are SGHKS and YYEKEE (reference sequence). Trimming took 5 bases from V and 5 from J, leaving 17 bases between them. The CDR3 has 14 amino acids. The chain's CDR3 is CASSSGEVHHEQYV. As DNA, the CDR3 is TGTGCCAGCAGTTCCGGCGAGGTTCACCACGAGCAGTACGTC.